These 20 T cell receptor beta chains share one sample of origin, sequenced in a study of T cells in women clearing cervical HPV infection. Here immunoSEQ multiplex PCR was the method, and the copy in TCRdb shows in-frame clones only, minus some. This table holds about 36,000 clones. Sequenced: blood buffy coat. These receptor sequences come from a woman aged 18 to 69 with a cervical HPV16 infection that either progressed to CIN3+ or cleared (not recorded which).

In regard to this clone: The sequence runs out 3 residues before the end of the CDR3; the remainder is reconstructed from the germline J gene. The chain links TRBV19 to TRBJ2-7, with 8 bases that match TRBD1. Germline assignment: CDR1 LNHDA and CDR2 SQIVND (reference sequence). This CDR3 has 14 amino acids. Germline trimming cut 4 bases from V and 5 bases from J; bases unmatched to any gene: 7. The DNA read from the CDR3 is TGTGCCAGTAGTACGCAGGGGGCGGAACACGAG. Protein product: CASSTQGAEHE. The entire CDR3 reads CASSTQGAEHEQYF.

On this clone: Coverage ceases 3 residues before the CDR3 finishes, and the germline J gene fills in the end. The chain joins TRBV12-3 or TRBV12-4 to TRBJ2-7; D not resolved. This CDR3 comprises 12 residues. V dropped 6 bases and J dropped 6 bases, with 12 bases sitting between them. CDR3 in amino acids: CASSPDTFEQYF. Incomplete CDR3 DNA: TGTGCCAGCAGCCCCGACACCTTCGAG.

The part of the CDR3 DNA that was read is TGCGCCAGCAGCCCCCCCAAGGCTAGCGGGGGGGCAGGAGAGACC. This translates into CASSPPKASGGAGET. The complete CDR3 reads CASSPPKASGGAGETQYF. This sequence joins TRBV5-1 and TRBJ2-5; 12 nucleotides align to TRBD2. The CDR3 is cut off 3 residues early in the read; its end comes from the germline J gene. Per germline, CDR1 SGHRS and CDR2 YFSETQ. CDR3 length equals 18 residues. V lost 4 bases, J lost 4 bases, and 14 bases stayed unmatched.

For this clone: The read stops 3 residues short of the end of the CDR3; the missing end is completed from the germline J gene. This chain links TRBV7-7 with TRBJ2-5; tentatively, D is TRBD1 (5 bases). V gave up 5 bases and J gave up 2 bases, with 9 bases separating them. The CDR3 has 13 amino acids. Germline-derived CDR1 and CDR2 are SSHAT and FNYEAQ (reference sequence). CDR3 amino acids: CASSRGHQETQYF. CDR3 DNA (partial): TGTGCCAGCAGCCGTGGACATCAAGAGACC.

With respect to this clone: With the read ending 3 residues before the CDR3 end, the germline J gene is used to fill in that end. At the DNA level, this CDR3 is encoded by other sequences in the same sample as well. This chain joins TRBV5-4 and TRBJ2-5, with D possibly TRBD2 on 7 matching bases. The V and J ends lost 4 bases and 3 bases respectively, with 13 bases between them. CDR1 is SGHNT and CDR2 is YYREEE in the germline V gene (reference sequence). This CDR3 comprises 14 residues. The DNA read from the CDR3 is TGTGCCAGCAGCGAGAGGGGGACTAAAGAGACC. Protein product: CASSERGTKET. The CDR3 reads in full as CASSERGTKETQYF.

A note on this clone: From the germline J gene comes the end of the CDR3, since the read stops 3 residues before it. The chain uses TRBV7-2 and TRBJ1-2; D is undetermined. The CDR3 extends over 11 amino acids. Germline V gene data show CDR1 as SGHTA and CDR2 as FQGNSA. This chain's CDR3 is CASSLAASYTF. The sequenced CDR3 bases are TGTGCCAGCAGCTTAGCGGCCAGC.

For this clone: Read coverage stops 3 residues before the CDR3 terminus; the germline J gene supplies the remainder. The sample holds other DNA sequences that translate to the same CDR3. The chain couples TRBV6-2 or TRBV6-3 to TRBJ1-3; no definite D call. Germline lookup yields CDR1 MNHEY and CDR2 SVGEGT. Trimming took 3 bases from V and 1 from J, leaving 7 bases between them. The CDR3 length is 14 residues. CDR3 bases read: TGTGCCAGCAGTTATGACGGGTCTGGAAACACC. Translating gives CASSYDGSGNT. In full, the CDR3 reads CASSYDGSGNTIYF.

Details on this clone: The read falls 3 residues short of the CDR3 end, and the missing part is taken from the germline J gene. The chain joins TRBV6-2 or TRBV6-3 to TRBJ1-1; weak D call: TRBD1 (5 bases). V lost 3 bases, J lost 2 bases, and 13 bases lay in between. The germline CDR1 and CDR2 sequences are MNHEY and SVGEGT. This CDR3 comprises 15 residues. The covered CDR3 bases are TGTGCCAGCAGTTATAACCCAGGGCTAAACACTGAA. This translates into CASSYNPGLNTE. The CDR3 in its entirety is CASSYNPGLNTEAFF.

Concerning this clone: The read stops 3 residues short of the end of the CDR3; the missing end is completed from the germline J gene. The chain couples TRBV20-1 to TRBJ2-3, with TRBD2 identical over 8 bases. The CDR3 runs to 15 residues. Germline lookup yields CDR1 DFQATT and CDR2 SNEGSKA (reference sequence). The DNA read from the CDR3 is TGCAGTGCTAGAGTAGGCGGGGGGCGCATGGAGACG. Its protein is CSARVGGGRMET. The entire CDR3 reads CSARVGGGRMETQYF.

For this clone: The read finishes 3 residues shy of the CDR3 end, and the germline J gene is used to complete it. The chain is built from TRBV20-1 and TRBJ2-5, with 8 bases aligning to TRBD1. V lost 6 bases to trimming and J lost 5 bases; unmatched junction nucleotides: 8. CDR3 length: 13 amino acids. CDR1 DFQATT and CDR2 SNEGSKA come from the germline V gene (reference sequence). The CDR3 protein is CSAPGGRLETQYF. CDR3 DNA (partial): TGCAGTGCACCAGGGGGCCGGTTGGAGACC.

About this clone: The read stops 3 residues short of the end of the CDR3; the missing end is completed from the germline J gene. The chain recombines TRBV2 with TRBJ1-5; D is unclear. This CDR3 has 13 residues. Trimming shortened V by 4 bases and J by 4 bases, and 8 bases separated the two germline ends. Germline CDR1 SNHLY, CDR2 FYNNEI. Incomplete CDR3 DNA: TGTGCCAGCAGTGGGCAGATTAATCAGCCC. This encodes CASSGQINQP. The entire CDR3 is CASSGQINQPQHF. The complete variable domain, with remaining parts taken from reference TRBV2 and TRBJ1-5, reads EPEVTQTPSHQVTQMGQEVILRCVPISNHLYFYWYRQILGQKVEFLVSFYNNEISEKSEIFDDQFSVERPDGSNFTLKIRSTKLEDSAMYFCASSGQINQPQHFGDGTRLSIL.

A remark on this clone: The sequence runs out 3 residues before the end of the CDR3; the remainder is reconstructed from the germline J gene. The V call is TRBV7-3, the J call TRBJ2-3; D possibly corresponds to TRBD2 (7 bases). This CDR3 is built from 17 residues. Looked up from germline, CDR1 is SGHTA and CDR2 is FQGTGA. The CDR3 is CASRYSVGGHSNQPQYF. The covered CDR3 bases are TGTGCCAGCAGATATTCCGTGGGGGGGCATAGCAATCAGCCG.

As to this clone: Coverage ceases 3 residues before the CDR3 finishes, and the germline J gene fills in the end. The chain is built from TRBV5-1 and TRBJ2-5, with 15 bases lining up with TRBD2. This CDR3 comprises 18 residues. Germline assignment: CDR1 SGHRS and CDR2 YFSETQ. The J segment lost 2 bases and the V segment lost 3 bases, leaving 8 bases of the junction unmatched. CDR3 region: CASSSGLAGGTIQETQYF. CDR3 bases read: TGCGCCAGCAGCTCCGGACTAGCGGGGGGGACTATTCAAGAGACC. Full variable domain (outside the CDR3, taken from reference TRBV5-1 and TRBJ2-5): KAGVTQTPRYLIKTRGQQVTLSCSPISGHRSVSWYQQTPGQGLQFLFEYFSETQRNKGNFPGRFSGRQFSNSRSEMNVSTLELGDSALYLCASSSGLAGGTIQETQYFGPGTRLLVL.

CDR3 protein: CSATLPGGASYNEQFF. The covered CDR3 bases are TGCAGTGCTACACTTCCAGGGGGTGCCTCCTACAATGAG. The chain joins TRBV20-1 to TRBJ2-1, with TRBD1 matching over 7 bases. The CDR3 is cut off 3 residues early in the read; its end comes from the germline J gene. From germline, CDR1 is DFQATT and CDR2 SNEGSKA (reference sequence). The V and J ends lost 4 bases and 0 bases, in that order; junction bases with no gene match: 9. CDR3 size: 16 residues.

Of note for this clone: The read is 3 residues too short to cover the CDR3 end, so that end is filled in from the germline J gene. The chain recombines TRBV5-3 with TRBJ1-3, with D possibly TRBD1 on 5 matching bases. TRBV5-3 is sorted into the ORF group, with uncertain function. The CDR3 runs to 16 residues. The V end lost 0 bases, the J end lost 4 bases, and 14 bases lay between the germline ends. CDR3: CARSLGASGPGNTIYF. Incomplete CDR3 DNA: TGTGCCAGAAGCTTGGGGGCCTCAGGGCCCGGAAACACC.

On this clone: The read gets to within 3 residues of the CDR3 end, and the germline J gene fills in the rest. V gene TRBV5-1 combines with J gene TRBJ2-7; 7 nucleotides match TRBD1. V dropped 4 bases and J dropped 3; count of bases not matched to a gene: 13. There are 16 residues in the CDR3. From germline, CDR1 is SGHRS and CDR2 YFSETQ. The CDR3 sequence is CASSHGSTGAFYEQYF. The sequenced part of the CDR3 DNA is TGCGCCAGCAGCCACGGTTCAACAGGGGCCTTCTACGAG.

Points on this clone: The read ends 3 residues before the CDR3 terminus; that terminus is restored from the germline J gene. The chain couples TRBV7-6 to TRBJ2-7, with 13 bases identical to TRBD2. The V and J ends lost 5 bases and 4 bases, in that order; junction bases with no gene match: 8. This CDR3 has 16 amino acids. CDR1 SGHVS and CDR2 FNYEAQ come from the germline V gene. The sequenced CDR3 bases are TGTGCCAGCAGCCCCTACACTAGCGGGGGGGGATACGAG. Translation: CASSPYTSGGGYE. The CDR3 as a whole reads CASSPYTSGGGYEQYF.

Turning to this clone: The read ends 3 residues shy of where the CDR3 ends; the end is completed using the germline J gene. This rearrangement joins TRBV28 to TRBJ2-3; D possibly corresponds to TRBD1 (6 bases). CDR3 length: 13 amino acids. Germline-derived CDR1 and CDR2 are MDHEN and SYDVKM. Between the trimmed V and J ends, which lost 5 bases and 4 bases, there was a span of 10 bases. The sequenced part of the CDR3 DNA is TGTGCCAGCAGTCGCAGGGGAGCAGATACG. It codes for CASSRRGADT. The CDR3, in full, reads CASSRRGADTQYF. Based on the CDR3 plus reference TRBV28 and TRBJ2-3, the full variable domain is DVKVTQSSRYLVKRTGEKVFLECVQDMDHENMFWYRQDPGLGLRLIYFSYDVKMKEKGDIPEGYSVSREKKERFSLILESASTNQTSMYLCASSRRGADTQYFGPGTRLTVL.

Comment on this clone: The read comes to an end 3 residues before the CDR3 does, leaving the germline J gene to fill in the end. The chain is built from TRBV28 and TRBJ1-2; 8 positions match TRBD1. Germline V gives CDR1 MDHEN, CDR2 SYDVKM. The CDR3 runs to 13 residues. J was trimmed by 7 bases and V by 5 bases; bases with no gene match: 6. This CDR3 is CASSPGGAGGYTF. Partial CDR3 DNA: TGTGCCAGCAGTCCAGGGGGCGCGGGTGGC.

Regarding this clone: The CDR3 end is not reached by the read, which stops 3 residues before it; the germline J gene fills it in. The chain combines TRBV18 with TRBJ2-4, with TRBD1 as a possible D gene (6 bases). Germline values: CDR1 KGHSH, CDR2 LQKENI. V gave up 6 bases and J gave up 5 bases, with 14 bases separating them. The CDR3 loop spans 14 amino acids. The CDR3 sequence is CASSPGQFENIQYF. The CDR3 DNA, read in part, is TGTGCCAGCTCGCCTGGACAGTTCGAAAACATT.